Shown below are 13 T cell receptor beta chains from a single sample sequenced in a study of blood T cell repertoires in COVID-19. Sequencing was performed with immunoSEQ multiplex PCR; in TCRdb, only in-frame clones are kept and a portion is missing. Counted here are fewer than 150,000 clones, about 84% occurring once; the ten biggest clones make up approximately 6.1%. What was sequenced was peripheral blood. Receptors originate from a human donor in a cohort sampled during active COVID-19.

The chain has TRBV7-6 and TRBJ2-7; D possibly corresponds to TRBD2 (5 bases). Germline V gene data show CDR1 as SGHVS and CDR2 as FNYEAQ. The germline V and J ends were trimmed by 2 bases and 5 bases, with 7 bases remaining between them. This CDR3 is 12 amino acids long. As DNA, the CDR3 is TGTGCCAGCAGCTTAAGAGGGAACGAGCAGTACTTC. This encodes CASSLRGNEQYF.

This clone is a singleton in its sample. V and J are TRBV7-3 and TRBJ2-1; 7 nucleotides agree with TRBD2. With V trimmed by 5 bases and J by 1 base, 5 bases remained unmatched. This CDR3 contains 15 residues. Germline-derived CDR1 and CDR2 are SGHTA and FQGTGA. The CDR3 here is CASSTSGASYNEQFF. In DNA, the CDR3 is TGTGCCAGCAGCACCAGCGGGGCTTCCTACAATGAGCAGTTCTTC.

The rearrangement uses TRBV27 and TRBJ2-2, with D maybe TRBD2 (5 bases). CDR1 and CDR2 (germline): MNHEY, SMNVEV (reference sequence). Between the trimmed V and J ends, which lost 7 bases and 9 bases, there was a span of 15 bases. The CDR3 is 13 residues long. Here the CDR3 reads CASKIDTGWELFF. CDR3 bases: TGTGCCAGCAAAATAGATACGGGGTGGGAGCTGTTTTTT.

This rearrangement joins TRBV19 to TRBJ2-5, with D maybe TRBD1 (7 bases). V dropped 4 bases and J dropped 2 bases, with 20 bases sitting between them. Looked up from germline, CDR1 is LNHDA and CDR2 is SQIVND (reference sequence). CDR3 length equals 17 residues. The CDR3 DNA is TGTGCCAGTAGTAGCCCCAAAGGAGGGGACAGACAAGAGACCCAGTACTTC. As protein: CASSSPKGGDRQETQYF. The full variable domain, completed using reference TRBV19 and TRBJ2-5, is DGGITQSPKYLFRKEGQNVTLSCEQNLNHDAMYWYRQDPGQGLRLIYYSQIVNDFQKGDIAEGYSVSREKKESFPLTVTSAQKNPTAFYLCASSSPKGGDRQETQYFGPGTRLLVL.

This sequence joins TRBV5-8 and TRBJ2-2; D gene ambiguous. Germline V gene sequence: CDR1 SGHTS, CDR2 YDEGEE. V was pared by 8 bases and J by 3 bases, with 11 bases between. The CDR3 has 13 residues. CDR3 in DNA: TGTGCCAGGACAATCAAGTACACCGGGGAGCTGTTTTTT. It yields the protein CARTIKYTGELFF.

This clone was recorded at least ten times. CDR3 sequence: CASSPIGREASSPLHF. CDR3 nucleotides: TGCGCCAGCAGCCCGATTGGGAGGGAGGCAAGTTCACCCCTCCACTTT. V usage is TRBV4-1 and J usage is TRBJ1-6; D gene ambiguous. The CDR3 length is 16 residues. Germline CDR1 is MGHRA and CDR2 is YSYEKL. V shed 4 bases and J shed 9 bases, with 19 bases lying between them.

V gene TRBV2 combines with J gene TRBJ2-2, with TRBD1 as a possible D gene (5 bases). Trimming removed 2 bases from V and 0 bases from J, with 7 bases in between. From germline, CDR1 is SNHLY and CDR2 FYNNEI. This CDR3 contains 15 residues. CDR3 loop: CASSELGPNTGELFF. The CDR3 DNA reads as TGTGCCAGCAGTGAACTGGGGCCGAACACCGGGGAGCTGTTTTTT.

The chain has TRBV6-5 and TRBJ1-5, with a weak D call TRBD1 (6 bases). Germline V gene data show CDR1 as MNHEY and CDR2 as SVGAGI. V was cut by 5 bases and J by 1 base, with 12 bases left in between. This CDR3 is 15 amino acids long. The CDR3 DNA reads as TGTGCCAGCAGTCCCGGGACACCAAGCAATCAGCCCCAGCATTTT. This codes for CASSPGTPSNQPQHF.

This clone was seen once. The chain combines TRBV3-1 (or the pseudogene TRBV3-2) with TRBJ2-3, with 7 positions matching TRBD2. The length of the CDR3 is 15 residues. Germline V gene lookup returns CDR1 LGHDT and CDR2 YNNKEL (reference sequence). V was pared by 4 bases and J by 1 base, with 5 bases of the junction left unmatched. CDR3 loop: CASSRPSGGTDTQYF. The CDR3 coding sequence is TGTGCCAGCAGCCGCCCTAGCGGAGGCACAGATACGCAGTATTTT.

Only a few counts were recorded for this clone. The CDR3 sequence is CASSERVPEQFF. CDR3 DNA sequence: TGTGCCAGCAGTGAACGGGTCCCCGAGCAGTTCTTC. The rearrangement links TRBV25-1 to TRBJ2-1, with D unresolved. V was clipped by 2 bases and J by 10 bases, with 9 bases between them. Per germline, CDR1 MGHDK and CDR2 SYGVNS. This CDR3 is built from 12 residues. The whole variable domain, filled in from reference TRBV25-1 and TRBJ2-1, reads EADIYQTPRYLVIGTGKKITLECSQTMGHDKMYWYQQDPGMELHLIHYSYGVNSTEKGDLSSESTVSRIRTEHFPLTLESARPSHTSQYLCASSERVPEQFFGPGTRLTVL.

The V gene is TRBV18, the J gene TRBJ1-4; no clear D gene. The CDR3 is made up of 14 amino acids. Deletions cut 1 base from V and 8 bases from J, with 11 bases between. The germline V gene has CDR1 KGHSH and CDR2 LQKENI. The CDR3 region is CASSPRQANEKLFF. Here the CDR3 DNA reads TGTGCCAGCTCACCACGGCAGGCGAACGAAAAACTGTTTTTT.

V usage is TRBV7-2 and J usage is TRBJ2-2; the match to TRBD1 covers 8 bases. Trimming removed 0 bases from V and 5 bases from J; junction bases left unmatched: 5. This CDR3 is built from 16 residues. The germline CDR1 and CDR2 sequences are SGHTA and FQGNSA. CDR3 region: CASSLAAGGRTGELFF. For the CDR3, the DNA is TGTGCCAGCAGCTTAGCAGCAGGGGGCAGAACCGGGGAGCTGTTTTTT.

V gene TRBV6-2 or TRBV6-3 combines with J gene TRBJ2-7; possibly TRBD1 for D (5 bases). Trimming removed 4 bases at V and 3 bases at J, with 7 bases between. This CDR3 spans 12 amino acids. Germline loops: CDR1 MNHEY, CDR2 SVGEGT. The CDR3 bases are TGTGCCAGCAGTTCCAGGGTCTACGAGCAGTACTTC. Its protein is CASSSRVYEQYF.